The 9 T cell receptor beta chains presented below share a single source sample, sequenced in a study of PD-1 blockade in classical Hodgkin lymphoma. The repertoire was sequenced with immunoSEQ multiplex PCR; TCRdb's copy has only in-frame clones and lacks some. The sample records 130,000 to 150,000 clones, nearly 80% being singletons. Every patient relapsed after autologous stem cell transplantation, and brentuximab vedotin exposure varied. The sample here was peripheral blood mononuclear cells (PBMCs), taken before the second cycle of nivolumab. The receptors stem from a human donor with classical Hodgkin lymphoma.

The rearrangement links TRBV6-5 to TRBJ2-1; TRBD2 matches at 9 bases. This CDR3 is 15 amino acids long. J gave up 7 bases and V 5 bases, and 9 bases lay outside the gene matches. CDR1 is MNHEY and CDR2 is SVGAGI in the germline V gene. The CDR3: CASSKISSGTNEQFF. CDR3 coding DNA: TGTGCCAGCAGTAAAATATCTAGCGGGACAAATGAGCAGTTCTTC.

This clone was detected a few times. The chain recombines TRBV11-1 with TRBJ1-1; 8 bases map to TRBD1. Germline V gene data show CDR1 as SGHAT and CDR2 as FQDESV (reference sequence). The CDR3 has 13 residues. Trimming cost V 0 bases and J 9 bases; bases outside gene matches: 3. The CDR3 DNA sequence: TGTGCCAGCAGCTTAGCGGACAGGGTGCAAGCTTTCTTT. It yields the protein CASSLADRVQAFF.

The chain joins TRBV7-2 to TRBJ2-1, with a tentative D call TRBD2 (6 bases). This CDR3 comprises 15 residues. CDR1 and CDR2 (germline): SGHTA, FQGNSA. With 3 bases removed from V and 7 bases from J, the gap between germline ends came to 16 bases. The CDR3 loop is CASSFIGMGRNEQFF. CDR3 nucleotides: TGTGCCAGCAGCTTTATAGGGATGGGGAGGAATGAGCAGTTCTTC.

The rearrangement joins TRBV9 to TRBJ2-2, with D unclear. V lost 1 base and J lost 3, with 7 bases in between. The CDR3 sequence is 14 residues long. The V gene's germline CDR1 is SGDLS and CDR2 YYNGEE. The DNA of the CDR3 is TGTGCCAGCAGCGTACTGGGCTACACCGGGGAGCTGTTTTTT. Residues: CASSVLGYTGELFF. Using reference TRBV9 and TRBJ2-2 for the parts outside the CDR3, the full variable domain is DSGVTQTPKHLITATGQRVTLRCSPRSGDLSVYWYQQSLDQGLQFLIQYYNGEERAKGNILERFSAQQFPDLHSELNLSSLELGDSALYFCASSVLGYTGELFFGEGSRLTVL.

This clone has just a few counts. The DNA of the CDR3 is TGCGCCAGCAGCTCCGGGACAGGGACAGGAAACACCATATATTTT. It is translated as CASSSGTGTGNTIYF. V usage is TRBV5-1 and J usage is TRBJ1-3, with 9 bases aligning to TRBD1. V lost 3 bases, J lost 4 bases, and 5 bases stayed unmatched. CDR1 is SGHRS and CDR2 is YFSETQ in the germline V gene. CDR3 length: 15 residues.

The chain carries TRBV12-5 and TRBJ2-2; D might be TRBD2 (5 bases). CDR3 size: 14 residues. V lost 7 bases to trimming and J lost 3 bases, with 12 bases between them. Germline-derived CDR1 and CDR2 are LGHNT and FRNRAP. CDR3 sequence (DNA): TGTGCTAGTGCCAATTCGGGGTACACCGGGGAGCTGTTTTTT. It specifies CASANSGYTGELFF. The full variable domain, rest sourced from reference TRBV12-5 and TRBJ2-2, is DARVTQTPRHKVTEMGQEVTMRCQPILGHNTVFWYRQTMMQGLELLAYFRNRAPLDDSGMPKDRFSAEMPDATLATLKIQPSEPRDSAVYFCASANSGYTGELFFGEGSRLTVL.

This chain connects TRBV7-3 to TRBJ1-2, with D possibly TRBD1 on 6 matching bases. V lost 5 bases and J 6 bases, leaving 22 bases between the germline ends. In germline, CDR1 is SGHTA, CDR2 FQGTGA. This CDR3 region has 16 residues. For the CDR3, the DNA is TGTGCCAGCAGCCCGGTCGGTGCCAGGGGCTTAGATGGCTACACCTTC. The encoded protein is CASSPVGARGLDGYTF.

This clone was observed a few times. The J gene is TRBJ1-1, the V gene TRBV6-5; unclear D gene. Germline values: CDR1 MNHEY, CDR2 SVGAGI. The CDR3 is made up of 13 amino acids. Trimming left V 7 bases short and J 2 bases short, with 11 bases between. The DNA for the CDR3 is TGTGCCAGCACCAGCGACGACAACACTGAAGCTTTCTTT. Amino acid sequence: CASTSDDNTEAFF.

The chain uses TRBV6-1 and TRBJ1-1; 7 bases line up with TRBD1. V shed 11 bases, J shed 1 base, and the junction held 7 bases outside the gene matches. This CDR3 spans 13 amino acids. Germline V gene sequence: CDR1 MNHNS, CDR2 SASEGT. The CDR3 loop reads CAGKRQGNTEAFF. The CDR3 DNA is TGTGCCGGCAAGAGACAGGGGAACACTGAAGCTTTCTTT.